The clone carrying this T cell receptor (beta chain) was seen a handful of times. What it binds is not known. This record comes from a study of response to subunit inactivated influenza vaccine. General study results and limits: Researchers suggested that each seasonal influenza vaccination recruits few new T cells.

TCRdb re-analysed the RT-PCR reads in MiXCR, keeping a single row per CDR3 protein. The sample yields over 150,000 distinct CDR3 sequences, about an eighth seen once. The CDR3 totals 13 residues. Deletions cut 6 bases from V and 3 bases from J, with 8 bases between. The V gene's germline CDR1 is LGHDT and CDR2 YNNKEL (reference sequence). Sequenced material: CD8+ T cells sorted from PBMCs, taken roughly 5 days after vaccination. This chain uses TRBV3-1 with TRBJ2-2; D is unresolved. The TCR originated in a man aged 45-65 years who received an inactivated influenza vaccine. CDR3 region: CASRGWDTGELFF. The CDR3 DNA follows: TGTGCCAGCAGGGGGTGGGACACCGGGGAGCTGTTTTTT.